This TCR beta chain was sequenced for a study of T cell responses to AZD1222 COVID-19 vaccine. Per germline, CDR1 LNHDA and CDR2 SQIVND (reference sequence). Trimming removed 5 bases from V and 0 bases from J, with 5 bases in between. This CDR3 comprises 13 residues. Sequencing was performed with immunoSEQ multiplex PCR; in TCRdb, only in-frame clones are kept and a portion is missing. The profile covers 75,000 to 100,000 clones, with roughly 88% appearing a single time and less than 3.5% taken by the ten largest. The gene calls are TRBV19 and TRBJ2-1, with D unresolved. The source of this sequence is an adult in good health. Material: peripheral blood, obtained on day 0 of AZD1222 vaccination. The DNA of the CDR3 is TGTGCCAGTAGTTCCACCTCCTACAATGAGCAGTTCTTC. This translates into CASSSTSYNEQFF.